The following is a TCR beta chain sequence with its context. Its antigen is as yet unknown. MiXCR was run by TCRdb on the reads, yielding one entry per CDR3 protein. The table includes around 900,000 distinct CDR3 sequences, 31% detected once. This specimen comes from a study of T cell repertoires in cytomegalovirus infection. Study details: Recently identified HLA-C-restricted CMV epitopes were used, and well-studied HLA-B-restricted CMV epitopes were used as well.

This CDR3 has 13 amino acids. CDR1 is LGHNT and CDR2 is FRNRAP in the germline V gene. Trimming left V 7 bases short and J 5 bases short, with 14 bases between. General study results and limits: Identification of carriers of CMV plus the relevant HLA was performed using cumulative public TCR beta family frequency. Within the response measured ex vivo, HLA-C-restricted CMV-specific TCR beta clonotypes were dominant.

The receptor comes from a human donor in good health (CMV status not recorded). Some clones in this sample may be carry-over from other donors' samples. The rearrangement uses TRBV12-5 and TRBJ1-2; D remains unclear. This specimen was cultured CD8+ T cells from PBMCs, taken from culture after CMV antigen stimulation. The CDR3 region is CASAIAGVYGYTF. CDR3 nucleotide sequence: TGTGCTAGTGCCATAGCTGGAGTTTATGGCTACACCTTC. Drawing the rest from reference TRBV12-5 and TRBJ1-2, the complete variable domain is DARVTQTPRHKVTEMGQEVTMRCQPILGHNTVFWYRQTMMQGLELLAYFRNRAPLDDSGMPKDRFSAEMPDATLATLKIQPSEPRDSAVYFCASAIAGVYGYTFGSGTRLTVV.